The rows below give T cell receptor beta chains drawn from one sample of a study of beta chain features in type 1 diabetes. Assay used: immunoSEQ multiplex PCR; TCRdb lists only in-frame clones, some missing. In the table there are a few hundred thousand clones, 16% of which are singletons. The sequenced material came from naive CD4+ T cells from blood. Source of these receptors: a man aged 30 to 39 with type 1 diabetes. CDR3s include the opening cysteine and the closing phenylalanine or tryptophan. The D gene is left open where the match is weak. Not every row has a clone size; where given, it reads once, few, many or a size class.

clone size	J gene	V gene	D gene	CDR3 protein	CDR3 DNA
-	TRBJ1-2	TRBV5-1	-	CASSSLRTANYGYTF	TGCGCCAGCAGCTCCCTACGGACAGCTAACTATGGCTACACCTTC
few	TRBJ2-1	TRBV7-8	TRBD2	CASSLTHPGLAGGYNEQFF	TGTGCCAGCAGCTTAACCCATCCGGGACTAGCGGGAGGGTACAATGAGCAGTTCTTC
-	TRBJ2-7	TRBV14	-	CASSQDLENEQYF	TGTGCCAGCAGCCAAGATTTAGAAAACGAGCAGTACTTC
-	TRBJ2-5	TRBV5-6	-	CASSLEQYQETQYF	TGTGCCAGCAGCTTGGAGCAGTACCAAGAGACCCAGTACTTC
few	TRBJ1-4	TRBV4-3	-	CASSPEGGTAGNEKLFF	TGCGCCAGCTCCCCCGAAGGTGGGACCGCTGGTAATGAAAAACTGTTTTTT
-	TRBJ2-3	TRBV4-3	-	CASSQDGDSATAQYF	TGCGCCAGCAGCCAAGATGGGGACTCCGCCACAGCGCAGTATTTT
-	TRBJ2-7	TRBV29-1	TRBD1	CSVAQGQGDEQYF	TGCAGCGTTGCCCAGGGACAGGGCGACGAGCAGTACTTC
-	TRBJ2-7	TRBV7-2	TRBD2	CASSFQRGHYEQYF	TGTGCCAGCAGCTTCCAGCGGGGCCACTACGAGCAGTACTTC
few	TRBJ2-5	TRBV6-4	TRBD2	CASSRGLAGGLETQYF	TGTGCCAGCAGCCGCGGACTAGCGGGAGGGCTAGAGACCCAGTACTTC
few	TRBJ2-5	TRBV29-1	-	CSVGTGGGETQYF	TGCAGCGTTGGCACCGGGGGTGGAGAGACCCAGTACTTC
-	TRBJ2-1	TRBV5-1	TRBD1	CASSFGTGASNEQFF	TGCGCCAGCAGCTTCGGGACAGGGGCTTCCAATGAGCAGTTCTTC
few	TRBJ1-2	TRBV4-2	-	CASSPSTGDDYGYTF	TGTGCCAGCAGCCCATCGACGGGAGATGACTATGGCTACACCTTC
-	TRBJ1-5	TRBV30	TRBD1	CAWQTGDAQPQHF	TGTGCCTGGCAGACAGGGGATGCCCAGCCCCAGCATTTT
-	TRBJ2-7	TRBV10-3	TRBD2	CATTGLADSYEQYF	TGTGCCACTACCGGACTAGCGGACTCCTACGAGCAGTACTTC
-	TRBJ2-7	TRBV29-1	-	CSVTTGSSYEQYF	TGCAGCGTTACCACAGGGAGCTCCTACGAGCAGTACTTC
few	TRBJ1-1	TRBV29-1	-	CSVGSLTGSNTEAFF	TGCAGCGTTGGATCTCTGACAGGAAGCAACACTGAAGCTTTCTTT
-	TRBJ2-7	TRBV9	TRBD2	CASSVVPSGNSYEQYF	TGTGCCAGCAGCGTAGTCCCTAGCGGGAACTCCTACGAGCAGTACTTC
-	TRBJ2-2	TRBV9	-	CASSVARLGVDTGELFF	TGTGCCAGCAGCGTAGCTCGCCTAGGAGTGGACACCGGGGAGCTGTTTTTT
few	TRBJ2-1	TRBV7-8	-	CASSLAPRGNNEQFF	TGTGCCAGCAGCTTAGCGCCCCGGGGTAACAATGAGCAGTTCTTC
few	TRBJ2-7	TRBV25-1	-	CASSEPGTYEQYF	TGTGCCAGCAGTGAACCAGGAACCTACGAGCAGTACTTC
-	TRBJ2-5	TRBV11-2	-	CASSPKLETQYF	TGTGCCAGCAGTCCAAAGTTGGAGACCCAGTACTTC
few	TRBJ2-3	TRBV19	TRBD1	CASSALALQGAWVTDTQYF	TGTGCCAGTAGTGCCTTAGCCCTCCAGGGGGCTTGGGTCACAGATACGCAGTATTTT
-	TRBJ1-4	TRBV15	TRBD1	CATSRDSGGQVSEKLFF	TGTGCCACCAGCAGAGATTCTGGAGGACAGGTTTCTGAAAAACTGTTTTTT
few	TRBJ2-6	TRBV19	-	CASSKGINSGANVLTF	TGTGCCAGTAGTAAGGGGATAAACTCTGGGGCCAACGTCCTGACTTTC
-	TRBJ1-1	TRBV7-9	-	CASGRWNTEAFF	TGTGCCAGCGGCCGGTGGAACACTGAAGCTTTCTTT
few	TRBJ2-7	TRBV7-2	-	CASSLSAQATYEQYF	TGTGCCAGCAGCCTCTCCGCGCAGGCGACCTACGAGCAGTACTTC
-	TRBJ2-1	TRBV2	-	CASSGTVSSYNEQFF	TGTGCCAGCAGTGGGACTGTAAGCTCCTACAATGAGCAGTTCTTC
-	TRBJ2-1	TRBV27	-	CASSQARTTSSYNEQFF	TGTGCCAGCAGTCAAGCCCGGACAACCTCCAGCTACAATGAGCAGTTCTTC
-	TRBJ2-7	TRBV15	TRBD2	CATSSGGLADPSYEQYF	TGTGCCACCAGCTCTGGGGGACTAGCGGACCCCTCCTACGAGCAGTACTTC
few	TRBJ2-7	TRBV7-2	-	CATTPDGGRSYEQYF	TGTGCCACCACCCCAGATGGCGGGCGCTCCTACGAGCAGTACTTC
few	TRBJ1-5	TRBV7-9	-	CASSSSQGTQPQHF	TGTGCCAGCAGCTCCTCACAGGGTACACAGCCCCAGCATTTT
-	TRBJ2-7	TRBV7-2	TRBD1	CASSPRETGVGEQYF	TGTGCCAGCAGCCCGCGAGAGACAGGGGTCGGGGAGCAGTACTTC
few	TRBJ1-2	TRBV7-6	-	CASSLGRNYTF	TGTGCCAGCAGCTTAGGGAGGAACTACACCTTC
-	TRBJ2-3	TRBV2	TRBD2	CASSRTSGGTDTQYF	TGTGCCAGCAGTCGGACTAGCGGGGGCACAGATACGCAGTATTTT
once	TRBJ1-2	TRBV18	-	CASSPPGEYGYTF	TGTGCCAGCTCACCACCGGGAGAGTATGGCTACACCTTC
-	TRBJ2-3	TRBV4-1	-	CASSQGRALQLSDTQYF	TGCGCCAGCAGCCAGGGCAGGGCGTTGCAGTTATCAGATACGCAGTATTTT
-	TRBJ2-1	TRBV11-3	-	CASAGRSNEQFF	TGTGCCAGCGCCGGACGGAGCAATGAGCAGTTCTTC
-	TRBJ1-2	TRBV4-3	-	CASSQEFRQSSYGYTF	TGCGCCAGCAGCCAAGAGTTTAGACAGTCCTCCTATGGCTACACCTTC
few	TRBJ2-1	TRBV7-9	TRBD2	CASGLPRLAGTYNEQFF	TGTGCCAGCGGGCTGCCTAGGCTAGCGGGAACATACAATGAGCAGTTCTTC
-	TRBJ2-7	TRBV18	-	CASSPRSYEQYF	TGTGCCAGCTCACCACGGTCCTACGAGCAGTACTTC
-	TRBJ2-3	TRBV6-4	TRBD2	CASSAAGLAGADTQYF	TGTGCCAGCAGTGCCGCAGGACTAGCGGGAGCAGATACGCAGTATTTT